Listed below are T cell receptor beta chains from one sample, sequenced in a study of PD-L1 blockade in urothelial cancer. Sequenced by immunoSEQ multiplex PCR; TCRdb stores in-frame clones only, minus some. The data show approximately 70,000 clones, with 65% to 85% seen just once and roughly 9% held by the top ten. The material was PBMCs, obtained around atezolizumab (anti-PD-L1) treatment. The receptors shown here come from a woman between 65 and 79 years old with urothelial cancer. Each CDR3 is given with its conserved first and last residue. Fields, in order: V gene, J gene, D gene, clone size, CDR3 DNA, CDR3 protein. The D gene is left open where the match is weak. Expanded clones are given a class, and other clones once, few, many or no size at all.

>TRBV30|TRBJ2-5|TRBD1|-
TGTGCCTGGGGCGGACAGGGGGAGACCCAGTACTTC
CAWGGQGETQYF
>TRBV6-6|TRBJ2-7|-|-
TGTGCCAGCAGTTACACCATCACGGTCTACGAGCAGTACTTC
CASSYTITVYEQYF
>TRBV25-1|TRBJ1-1|-|-
TGTGCCAGCAGTGAATACGGGGGCACTGAAGCTTTCTTT
CASSEYGGTEAFF
>TRBV7-7|TRBJ2-2|-|-
TGTGCCAGCAGCTTAGCGTCCGGTACCGGGGAGCTGTTTTTT
CASSLASGTGELFF
>TRBV27|TRBJ2-7|TRBD2|-
TGTGCCAGCAGTTCAGCGGGACTCTCCTACGAGCAGTACTTC
CASSSAGLSYEQYF
>TRBV9|TRBJ2-5|TRBD2|-
TGTGCCAGCAGCGTAAATAGCGGGGGAAACCAAGAGACCCAGTACTTC
CASSVNSGGNQETQYF
>TRBV4-1|TRBJ1-2|-|-
TGCGCCAGCAGCCAAGATCAGGGCAGGGCGAATGGCTACACCTTC
CASSQDQGRANGYTF
>TRBV28|TRBJ1-4|-|-
TGTGCCAGCAGTTTAGTGGATACAGGGTTAATTTTT
CASSLVDTGLIF
>TRBV11-2|TRBJ2-1|TRBD2|-
TGTGCCAGCAGCTTAGGCGGGAGAGGTGAGCAGTTCTTC
CASSLGGRGEQFF
>TRBV20-1|TRBJ1-2|-|-
TGCAGTGCTAGGCCCAGGGTCGGCTACACCTTC
CSARPRVGYTF
>TRBV7-8|TRBJ2-7|TRBD1|-
TGTGCCAGCAGCTTAGGGACAGGGGGCGCTAATATCGCTTACGAGCAGTACTTC
CASSLGTGGANIAYEQYF
>TRBV2|TRBJ1-2|-|few
TGTGCCAGCGAAAAACAGGGAGGGCTATCTCGTGGCTACACCTTC
CASEKQGGLSRGYTF
>TRBV30|TRBJ2-7|TRBD1|-
TGTGCCTGGAGTAGCACAGGGGTTTACGAGCAGTACTTC
CAWSSTGVYEQYF
>TRBV6-5|TRBJ1-6|-|-
TGTGCCAGCAGTTACTCTGGGGCAGCCAATTCACCCCTCCACTTT
CASSYSGAANSPLHF
>TRBV28|TRBJ1-5|-|few
TGTGCCAGCAACCGAGACGGGCAGCCCCAGCATTTT
CASNRDGQPQHF
>TRBV5-5|TRBJ1-1|-|-
TGTGCCAGCAGCGGGGACATGAACACTGAAGCTTTCTTT
CASSGDMNTEAFF
>TRBV5-4|TRBJ2-7|TRBD2|-
TGTGCCAGCAGCTTTTTTGGCGGGGGGCTAGTACACTCCTACGAGCAGTACTTC
CASSFFGGGLVHSYEQYF
>TRBV5-1|TRBJ2-3|-|-
TGCGCCAGCAGCTTGGGGGCCGGGACACGGAGCACAGATACGCAGTATTTT
CASSLGAGTRSTDTQYF
>TRBV27|TRBJ2-3|TRBD2|-
TGTGCCAGCAGTTTTCGTAGCGGGAGATATACTAGCACAGATACGCAGTATTTT
CASSFRSGRYTSTDTQYF
>TRBV5-5|TRBJ2-1|TRBD1|-
TGTGCCAGCAGCAAGGGACAGGGGGCCACCTACAATGAGCAGTTCTTC
CASSKGQGATYNEQFF
>TRBV7-3|TRBJ2-3|-|-
TGTGCCAGCAGCTTAACACGGGGGGCCGATACGCAGTATTTT
CASSLTRGADTQYF
>TRBV4-3|TRBJ2-5|TRBD2|-
TGCGCCAGCAGCCAAGATAATCTTGGACTAGCGGGGGGGCAAGAGACCCAGTACTTC
CASSQDNLGLAGGQETQYF
>TRBV4-1|TRBJ2-5|TRBD2|-
TGCGCCAGCAGCCAAGTGTTACTAGCGGTCCAAGAGACCCAGTACTTC
CASSQVLLAVQETQYF
>TRBV4-1|TRBJ1-3|-|-
TGCGCCAGCAGCCAAGTTGGCAGAATTGGAAACACCATATATTTT
CASSQVGRIGNTIYF
>TRBV20-1|TRBJ1-1|TRBD1|-
TGCAGTGGCACAGGGGGCACTGAAGCTTTCTTT
CSGTGGTEAFF
>TRBV5-5|TRBJ1-1|-|-
TGTGCCAGCAGCTTGGCCGGGTACACTGAAGCTTTCTTT
CASSLAGYTEAFF
>TRBV18|TRBJ2-1|TRBD2|-
TGTGCCAGCTCACCCGATGCGGGAGGGCCCAATGAGCAGTTCTTC
CASSPDAGGPNEQFF
>TRBV11-3|TRBJ2-5|-|-
TGTGCCAGCAGCTTAGGGAGAACAGGGAGTGAAGAGACCCAGTACTTC
CASSLGRTGSEETQYF
>TRBV5-6|TRBJ1-3|TRBD1|once
TGTGCCAGCAGCCCAACAGGGGCCAACTCTGGAAACACCATATATTTT
CASSPTGANSGNTIYF
>TRBV27|TRBJ1-1|TRBD1|-
TGTGCCAGCAGTTTCCGGACAGGGGGGGAAGCTTTCTTT
CASSFRTGGEAFF
>TRBV2|TRBJ1-1|-|few
TGTGCCAGCAGTGTATCACAGGGGAACACTGAAGCTTTCTTT
CASSVSQGNTEAFF
>TRBV4-3|TRBJ2-1|TRBD2|-
TGCGCCAGCAGCCAACTCACTAGCGGGGGCCACATGAATGAGCAGTTCTTC
CASSQLTSGGHMNEQFF
>TRBV7-2|TRBJ2-7|-|-
TGTGCCAGCAGCTTACCGGGTACCTACGAGCAGTACTTC
CASSLPGTYEQYF
>TRBV5-4|TRBJ2-5|TRBD2|-
TGTGCCAGCAGCTTGAGGCTAGCGGGAGAAGAGACCCAGTACTTC
CASSLRLAGEETQYF
>TRBV11-2|TRBJ1-2|-|-
TGTGCCAGCAGCTTAGGAGGCTATGGCTACACCTTC
CASSLGGYGYTF
>TRBV11-2|TRBJ2-1|TRBD2|-
TGTGCCAGCAGCTCCCGCCTAGCGGGATACTACAATGAGCAGTTCTTC
CASSSRLAGYYNEQFF
>TRBV10-2|TRBJ1-5|TRBD1|-
TGCGCCAGCAGTGAAACAGGGGGAGGCAATCAGCCCCAGCATTTT
CASSETGGGNQPQHF
>TRBV7-2|TRBJ1-1|TRBD1|once
TGTGCCAGCAGAGCCGGGACAGGGGACACTGAAGCTTTCTTT
CASRAGTGDTEAFF
>TRBV19|TRBJ1-1|-|-
TGTGCCAGTAGTCCCCAGGTGACGAACACTGAAGCTTTCTTT
CASSPQVTNTEAFF
>TRBV4-1|TRBJ2-3|-|-
TGCGCCAGCAGCCAAAGCATCGGGGATACGCAGTATTTT
CASSQSIGDTQYF
>TRBV7-8|TRBJ2-1|TRBD2|-
TGTGCCAGCAGCTTAATTGCTCGGGTCGGGGGGGAGCAGTTCTTC
CASSLIARVGGEQFF
>TRBV28|TRBJ1-5|-|once
TGTGCCAGCAGTCAGGGTCTCAGCAATCAGCCCCAGCATTTT
CASSQGLSNQPQHF